These 13 T cell receptor beta chains were sequenced from one sample in a study of T cells in Graves' hyperthyroidism and ophthalmopathy. TCR beta CDR3 region amplification was performed from RNA transcripts. The HTBI primer set was used in a first-round RT-PCR of the TCR CDR3. TCRdb analysed the multiplex PCR reads with MiXCR anew, one entry per CDR3 protein. The sample lists approximately 400,000 distinct CDR3 sequences, roughly an eighth occurring once. The material sequenced was blood. All receptors come from a man aged 45 to 65 with Graves' ophthalmopathy.

The chain joins TRBV5-4 to TRBJ1-5; no firm D call. V lost 0 bases to trimming and J lost 5 bases, with 9 bases between them. Germline lookup yields CDR1 SGHNT and CDR2 YYREEE (reference sequence). This CDR3 contains 14 residues. The DNA of the CDR3 is TGTGCCAGCAGCTTGGGAGGCCGGGATCAGCCCCAGCATTTT. Its protein product is CASSLGGRDQPQHF.

The rearrangement links TRBV19 to TRBJ2-1; 10 bases match TRBD2. CDR1 and CDR2 from the germline V gene are LNHDA and SQIVND (reference sequence). This CDR3 region has 15 residues. Trimming took 2 bases from V and 14 from J; bases not matched to a gene: 12. CDR3 sequence: CASSIRTSGGTLEFF. The CDR3 nucleotides read TGTGCCAGTAGTATAAGGACTAGCGGAGGGACATTGGAGTTCTTC.

Ten or more counts support this clonotype. The genes are TRBV9 and TRBJ1-5, with D perhaps TRBD1 (5 bases). V gave up 6 bases and J gave up 5 bases, with 12 bases separating them. The germline gives CDR1 SGDLS, CDR2 YYNGEE. This CDR3 is built from 13 residues. The CDR3 spells CASTAGEDQPQHF. In DNA, the CDR3 is TGTGCCAGCACGGCGGGGGAGGATCAGCCCCAGCATTTT.

J is TRBJ2-1 and V is TRBV20-1; 12 bases are shared with TRBD2. V dropped 3 bases and J dropped 5; count of bases not matched to a gene: 8. The CDR3 is 16 residues long. In germline, CDR1 is DFQATT, CDR2 SNEGSKA (reference sequence). CDR3 bases: TGCAGTGCTAGCTCCCTACTAGCGGGAGGTCACAATGAGCAGTTCTTC. Translated: CSASSLLAGGHNEQFF.

This clonotype was seen repeatedly, ten times or more. This chain joins TRBV20-1 and TRBJ2-3, with D unclear. Trimming pared 4 bases from V and 5 bases from J, leaving 7 bases between. Germline values: CDR1 DFQATT, CDR2 SNEGSKA (reference sequence). This CDR3 region has 11 residues. CDR3: CSATSGDTQYF. DNA of the CDR3: TGCAGTGCTACCTCGGGAGATACGCAGTATTTT.

A few counts support this clonotype. The chain is built from TRBV19 and TRBJ2-1, with 7 bases aligning to TRBD2. This CDR3 spans 14 amino acids. In germline, CDR1 is LNHDA, CDR2 SQIVND (reference sequence). V shed 1 base, J shed 6 bases, and the junction held 3 bases outside the gene matches. The CDR3 here is CASSIGGGGNEQFF. The CDR3 DNA reads as TGTGCCAGTAGTATAGGCGGCGGGGGCAATGAGCAGTTCTTC. The entire variable domain, with the rest obtained from reference TRBV19 and TRBJ2-1, is as follows: DGGITQSPKYLFRKEGQNVTLSCEQNLNHDAMYWYRQDPGQGLRLIYYSQIVNDFQKGDIAEGYSVSREKKESFPLTVTSAQKNPTAFYLCASSIGGGGNEQFFGPGTRLTVL.

CDR3 loop: CATKFGGRANTGELFF. In DNA, the CDR3 is TGTGCCACCAAGTTCGGCGGGAGGGCAAACACCGGGGAGCTGTTTTTT. V and J are TRBV10-3 and TRBJ2-2; 9 nucleotides match TRBD2. CDR1 and CDR2 from the germline V gene are ENHRY and SYGVKD. The CDR3 sequence is 16 residues long. V shed 10 bases and J 2 bases; nucleotides not matched to a gene: 11.

J is TRBJ2-1 and V is TRBV11-3; D call uncertain. The CDR3 consists of 14 residues. The V gene lost 5 bases and the J gene lost 9 bases, with 17 bases spanning the gap. Germline V lookup: CDR1 SGHNT, CDR2 YENEEA. This chain's CDR3 is CASSATPAALEQFF. CDR3 nucleotides: TGTGCCAGCAGCGCTACACCCGCGGCTCTTGAGCAGTTCTTC.

This clonotype showed up many times. The chain combines TRBV5-1 with TRBJ1-5; a weak D match, TRBD1 (5 bases). Germline CDR1 reads SGHRS; CDR2 reads YFSETQ. The CDR3 is made up of 16 amino acids. The ends were cut back, 3 bases at V and 3 bases at J, with 16 bases in the middle. The CDR3: CASSYLPGRNNQPQHF. CDR3 nucleotides: TGCGCCAGCAGCTACCTACCGGGACGGAACAATCAGCCCCAGCATTTT.

V usage is TRBV6-5 and J usage is TRBJ1-2; 7 bases are a match to TRBD1. Trimming at V came to 6 bases and at J to 0 bases, leaving 19 bases not matched to a gene. CDR1 and CDR2 (germline): MNHEY, SVGAGI. The CDR3 spans 19 residues. The CDR3 DNA reads TGTGCCAGCAGCGCCGGGACAGTCATAACTAACCCGACTAACTATGGCTACACCTTC. Translating it yields CASSAGTVITNPTNYGYTF.

The J gene is TRBJ2-2, the V gene TRBV5-1; possible D gene TRBD2, 5 bases. The germline gives CDR1 SGHRS, CDR2 YFSETQ. The CDR3 totals 13 residues. V lost 2 bases to trimming and J lost 7 bases, with 9 bases between them. This CDR3 is CASSFGEGGELFF. In DNA, the CDR3 is TGCGCCAGCAGCTTCGGGGAAGGCGGGGAGCTGTTTTTT.

V is TRBV28 and J is TRBJ2-7; 8 positions match TRBD1. The CDR3 sequence is 16 residues long. Germline V gene sequence: CDR1 MDHEN, CDR2 SYDVKM. Germline trimming cut 6 bases from V and 4 bases from J; bases unmatched to any gene: 14. The CDR3 is CASSLLQTGALYEQYF. CDR3 nucleotide sequence: TGTGCCAGCAGCTTGCTTCAGACAGGGGCTTTGTACGAGCAGTACTTC.

This clonotype turned up a few times. The rearrangement joins TRBV4-2 to TRBJ2-7; the match to TRBD2 covers 7 bases. CDR1 is LGHNA, CDR2 YNFKEQ, per germline. This CDR3 is 17 amino acids long. Losses at the gene ends were 1 base for V and 1 base for J; bases not matched to a gene: 10. CDR3 region: CASSQGVVPSGSYEQYF. The CDR3 nucleotides are TGTGCCAGCAGCCAAGGGGTTGTGCCTAGCGGTTCCTACGAGCAGTACTTC.